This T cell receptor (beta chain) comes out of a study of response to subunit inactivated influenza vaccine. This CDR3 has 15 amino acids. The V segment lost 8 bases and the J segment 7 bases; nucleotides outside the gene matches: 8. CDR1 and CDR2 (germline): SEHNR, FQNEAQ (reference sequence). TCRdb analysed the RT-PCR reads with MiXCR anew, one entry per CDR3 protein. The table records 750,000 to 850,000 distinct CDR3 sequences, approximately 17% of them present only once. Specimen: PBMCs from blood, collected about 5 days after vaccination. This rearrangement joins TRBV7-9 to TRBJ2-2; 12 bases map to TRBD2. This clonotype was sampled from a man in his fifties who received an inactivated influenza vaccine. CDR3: CASLLAGGVGGELFF. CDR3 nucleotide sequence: TGTGCCAGCCTACTAGCGGGGGGCGTCGGCGGGGAGCTGTTTTTT.